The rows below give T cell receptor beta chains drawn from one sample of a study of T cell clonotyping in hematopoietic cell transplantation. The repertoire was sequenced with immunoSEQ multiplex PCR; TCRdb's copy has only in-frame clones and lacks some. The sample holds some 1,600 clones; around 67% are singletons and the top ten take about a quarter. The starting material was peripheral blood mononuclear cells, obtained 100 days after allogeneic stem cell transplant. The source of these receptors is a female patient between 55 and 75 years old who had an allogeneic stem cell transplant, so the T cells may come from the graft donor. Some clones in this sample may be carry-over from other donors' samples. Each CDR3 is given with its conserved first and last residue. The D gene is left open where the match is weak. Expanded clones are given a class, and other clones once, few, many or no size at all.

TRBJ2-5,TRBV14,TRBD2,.,CASSQVGREAQETQYF,TGTGCCAGCAGCCAAGTCGGGAGGGAGGCCCAAGAGACCCAGTACTTC
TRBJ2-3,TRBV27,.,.,CASSSREGRVTDTQYF,TGTGCCAGCAGTTCCCGAGAAGGCAGGGTCACAGATACGCAGTATTTT
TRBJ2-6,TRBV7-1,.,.,CASSTYNSGANVLTF,TGTGCCAGCAGCACGTATAACTCTGGGGCCAACGTCCTGACTTTC
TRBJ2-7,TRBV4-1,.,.,CASSQGYNYEQYF,TGCGCCAGCAGCCAAGGGTATAACTACGAGCAGTACTTC
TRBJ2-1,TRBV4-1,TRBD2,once,CASSPLGSGGRNEQFF,TGCGCCAGCAGCCCATTGGGGAGCGGGGGTAGGAATGAGCAGTTCTTC
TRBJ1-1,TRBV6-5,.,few,CATSTGETTEAFF,TGTGCCACCTCGACCGGGGAGACCACTGAAGCTTTCTTT
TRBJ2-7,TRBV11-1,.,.,CASSLRLDEQYF,TGTGCCAGCAGTTTAAGACTAGACGAGCAGTACTTC
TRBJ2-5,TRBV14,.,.,CASSRRQETQYF,TGTGCCAGCAGCCGCCGCCAAGAGACCCAGTACTTC
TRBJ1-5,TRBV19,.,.,CASAAGGYVSQHF,TGTGCCAGTGCGGCCGGGGGCTATGTATCCCAGCATTTT
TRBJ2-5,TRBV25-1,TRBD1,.,CASSEGNHRGETQYF,TGTGCCAGCAGTGAAGGAAACCACAGGGGAGAGACCCAGTACTTC
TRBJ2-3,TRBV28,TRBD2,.,CASSLGLAELFSTDTQYF,TGTGCCAGCAGTCTCGGACTAGCGGAACTCTTTAGCACAGATACGCAGTATTTT
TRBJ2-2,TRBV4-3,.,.,CASSPAGGTGELFF,TGCGCCAGCAGCCCCGCCGGGGGCACCGGGGAGCTGTTTTTT
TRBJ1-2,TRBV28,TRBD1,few,CASSSPDRQGRYGYTF,TGTGCCAGCAGTTCCCCGGACAGGCAGGGTCGCTATGGCTACACCTTC
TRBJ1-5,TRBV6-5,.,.,CASSYSFDRNQPQHF,TGTGCCAGCAGTTACTCCTTTGACAGAAATCAGCCCCAGCATTTT
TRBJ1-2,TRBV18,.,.,CASSPPAPGGYTF,TGTGCCAGCTCACCACCGGCACCCGGGGGCTACACCTTC
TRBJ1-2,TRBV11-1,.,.,CASSLGGDGYTF,TGTGCCAGCAGCTTGGGGGGGGATGGCTACACCTTC
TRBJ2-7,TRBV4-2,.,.,CASSLQETYEQYF,TGTGCCAGCAGCCTACAGGAGACCTACGAGCAGTACTTC
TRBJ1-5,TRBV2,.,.,CASSEQGNRNQPQHF,TGTGCCAGCAGTGAACAGGGGAATCGCAATCAGCCCCAGCATTTT
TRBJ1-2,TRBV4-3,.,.,CASSQLAGGADGYTF,TGCGCCAGCAGCCAGCTGGCGGGGGGGGCTGATGGCTACACCTTC
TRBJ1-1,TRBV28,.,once,CASTPRKQQAFF,TGTGCCAGCACCCCCAGGAAGCAGCAAGCTTTCTTT
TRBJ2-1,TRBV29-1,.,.,CSADPTDEQFF,TGCAGCGCAGACCCCACGGATGAGCAGTTCTTC
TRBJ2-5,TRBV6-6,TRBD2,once,CASSHGASGPQETQYF,TGTGCCAGCAGCCACGGGGCTAGCGGCCCCCAAGAGACCCAGTACTTC
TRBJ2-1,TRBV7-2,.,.,CASSLGAGPQWFF,TGTGCCAGCAGCTTAGGCGCGGGGCCCCAGTGGTTCTTC
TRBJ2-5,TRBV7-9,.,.,CASSTIGFGETQYF,TGTGCCAGCAGCACCATTGGGTTTGGGGAGACCCAGTACTTC
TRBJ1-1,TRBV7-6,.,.,CASSLAVQGANTEAFF,TGTGCCAGCAGCTTAGCGGTGCAGGGTGCGAACACTGAAGCTTTCTTT
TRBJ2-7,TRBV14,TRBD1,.,CASSHNGQGYEQYF,TGTGCCAGCAGCCACAACGGACAGGGCTACGAGCAGTACTTC
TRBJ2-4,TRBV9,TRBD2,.,CASSTRGEMAKNIQYF,TGTGCCAGCAGCACCCGGGGGGAGATGGCCAAAAACATTCAGTACTTC
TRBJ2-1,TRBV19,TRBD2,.,CASSIVASGRGDEQFF,TGTGCCAGTAGTATAGTTGCTAGCGGGAGGGGAGATGAGCAGTTCTTC
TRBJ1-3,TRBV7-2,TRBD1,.,CASSLQTDRGGNTIYF,TGTGCCAGCAGCTTACAGACGGACAGGGGAGGAAACACCATATATTTT
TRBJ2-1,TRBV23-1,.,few,CASTTLNNNEQFF,TGCGCCAGCACAACACTAAATAACAATGAGCAGTTCTTC
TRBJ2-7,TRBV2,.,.,CASSGQGEVQYF,TGTGCCAGCAGTGGGCAGGGGGAGGTGCAGTACTTC
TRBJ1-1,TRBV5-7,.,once,CASSLVNTEAFF,TGTGCCAGCAGCTTGGTGAACACTGAAGCTTTCTTT
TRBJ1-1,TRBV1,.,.,CTSDVGRNTEAFF,TGCACCAGCGACGTGGGACGGAACACTGAAGCTTTCTTT
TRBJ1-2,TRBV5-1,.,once,CASSLGTIANYGYTF,TGCGCCAGCAGCCTAGGGACGATAGCTAACTATGGCTACACCTTC
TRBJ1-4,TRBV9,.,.,CASSVGVANEKLFF,TGTGCCAGCAGCGTGGGGGTAGCCAATGAAAAACTGTTTTTT
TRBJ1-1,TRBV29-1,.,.,CSVSGDITNTEAFF,TGCAGCGTTTCTGGTGACATCACGAACACTGAAGCTTTCTTT
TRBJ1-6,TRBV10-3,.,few,CAISEGGSPLHF,TGTGCCATCAGTGAGGGGGGTTCACCCCTCCACTTT
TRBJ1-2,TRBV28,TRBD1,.,CASTQSRGRGYTF,TGTGCCAGCACTCAGAGTAGGGGGCGAGGCTACACCTTC
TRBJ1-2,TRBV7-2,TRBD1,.,CASSFQGQGAIGVGYTF,TGTGCCAGCAGCTTCCAGGGACAGGGGGCAATTGGGGTGGGCTACACCTTC
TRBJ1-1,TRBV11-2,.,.,CASSLRGGGTEAFF,TGTGCCAGCAGCTTACGTGGGGGAGGAACTGAAGCTTTCTTT
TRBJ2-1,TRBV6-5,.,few,CASSKAGGQFF,TGTGCCAGCAGTAAGGCCGGTGGGCAGTTCTTC
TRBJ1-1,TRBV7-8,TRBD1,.,CASTHRGQGLNTEAFF,TGTGCCAGCACCCATAGGGGGCAGGGGCTTAACACTGAAGCTTTCTTT
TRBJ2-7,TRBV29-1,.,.,CSVVAGSYEQYF,TGCAGCGTTGTGGCAGGGTCCTACGAGCAGTACTTC
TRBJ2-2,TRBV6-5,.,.,CASSPRGGRELFF,TGTGCCAGCAGTCCTAGGGGGGGGCGGGAGCTGTTTTTT
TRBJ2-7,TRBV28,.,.,CASSPGEGQVSYEQYF,TGTGCCAGCAGTCCGGGGGAAGGACAGGTCTCCTACGAGCAGTACTTC
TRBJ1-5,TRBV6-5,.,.,CASSYVGPGQPQHF,TGTGCCAGCAGTTACGTGGGTCCGGGTCAGCCCCAGCATTTT
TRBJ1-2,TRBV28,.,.,CASRPWTGDYGYTF,TGTGCCAGCAGACCCTGGACGGGAGATTATGGCTACACCTTC
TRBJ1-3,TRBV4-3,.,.,CASSQGTQGHSGNTIYF,TGCGCCAGCAGCCAGGGAACTCAGGGTCATTCTGGAAACACCATATATTTT
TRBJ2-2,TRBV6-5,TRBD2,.,CASRSLAGATGELFF,TGTGCCAGCAGATCCCTAGCGGGAGCCACCGGGGAGCTGTTTTTT
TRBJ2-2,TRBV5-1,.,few,CASSQTDSPAGELFF,TGCGCCAGCAGCCAAACGGACAGCCCCGCCGGGGAGCTGTTTTTT
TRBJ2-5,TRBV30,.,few,CAWSGGDSQETQYF,TGTGCCTGGAGTGGGGGGGACTCCCAAGAGACCCAGTACTTC
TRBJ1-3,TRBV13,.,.,CASSLGGSGNTIYF,TGTGCCAGCAGCTTAGGGGGTAGTGGAAACACCATATATTTT
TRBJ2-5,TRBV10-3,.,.,CAIGASAETQYF,TGTGCCATCGGGGCTAGCGCGGAGACCCAGTACTTC